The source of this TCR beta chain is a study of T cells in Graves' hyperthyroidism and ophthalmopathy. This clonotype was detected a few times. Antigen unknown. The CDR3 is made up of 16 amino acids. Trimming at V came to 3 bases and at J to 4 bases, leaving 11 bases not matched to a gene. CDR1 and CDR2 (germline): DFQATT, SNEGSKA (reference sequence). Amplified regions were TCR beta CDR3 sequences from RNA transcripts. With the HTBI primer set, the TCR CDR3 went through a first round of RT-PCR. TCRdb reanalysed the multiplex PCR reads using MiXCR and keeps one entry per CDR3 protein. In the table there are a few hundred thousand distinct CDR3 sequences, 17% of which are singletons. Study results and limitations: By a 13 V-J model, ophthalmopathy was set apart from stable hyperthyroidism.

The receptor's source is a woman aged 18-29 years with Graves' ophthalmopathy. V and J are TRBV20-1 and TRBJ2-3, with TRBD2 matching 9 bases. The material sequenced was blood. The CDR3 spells CSARPVGGGAADTQYF. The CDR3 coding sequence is TGCAGTGCTAGGCCGGTAGGCGGGGGGGCGGCAGATACGCAGTATTTT.